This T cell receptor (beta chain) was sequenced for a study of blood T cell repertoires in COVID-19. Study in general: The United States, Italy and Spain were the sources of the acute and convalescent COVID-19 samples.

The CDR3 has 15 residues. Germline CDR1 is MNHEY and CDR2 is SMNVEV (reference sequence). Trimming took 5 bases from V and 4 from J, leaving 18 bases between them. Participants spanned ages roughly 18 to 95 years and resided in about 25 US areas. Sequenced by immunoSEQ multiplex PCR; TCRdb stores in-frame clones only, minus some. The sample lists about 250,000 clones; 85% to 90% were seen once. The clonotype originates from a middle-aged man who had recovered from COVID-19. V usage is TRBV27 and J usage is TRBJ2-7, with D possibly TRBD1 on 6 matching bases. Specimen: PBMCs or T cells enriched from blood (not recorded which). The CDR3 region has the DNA TGTGCCAGCAGTCTACAGGGACGGAGCGGTTACGAGCAGTACTTC. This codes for CASSLQGRSGYEQYF.